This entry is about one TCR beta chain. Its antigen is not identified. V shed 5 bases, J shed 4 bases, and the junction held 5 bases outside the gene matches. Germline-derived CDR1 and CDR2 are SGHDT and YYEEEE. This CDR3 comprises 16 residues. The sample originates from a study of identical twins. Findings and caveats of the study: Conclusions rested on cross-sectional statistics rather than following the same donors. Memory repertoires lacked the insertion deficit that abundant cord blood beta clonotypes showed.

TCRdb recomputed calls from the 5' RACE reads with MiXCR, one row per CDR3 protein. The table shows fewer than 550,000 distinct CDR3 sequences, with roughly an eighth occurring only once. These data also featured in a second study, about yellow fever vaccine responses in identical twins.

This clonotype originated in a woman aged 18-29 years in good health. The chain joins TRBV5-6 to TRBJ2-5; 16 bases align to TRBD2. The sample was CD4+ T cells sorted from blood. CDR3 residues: CASRPGTSGRGETQYF. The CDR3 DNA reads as TGTGCCAGCAGACCCGGGACTAGCGGGAGGGGAGAGACCCAGTACTTC.